Listed below are T cell receptor beta chains from one sample, sequenced in a study of regulatory T cells in long-lasting Graves disease. In TCRdb, the multiplex PCR reads were re-called with MiXCR into one record per CDR3 protein. This sample has approximately 300,000 distinct CDR3 sequences, with 15% to 20% found just once. The sequences come from peripheral blood mononuclear cells (PBMCs), collected at new diagnosis, from a patient treated with antithyroid drugs. Every receptor here comes from a female donor with Graves disease. Each CDR3 is given with its conserved first and last residue. A D gene is named only where the DNA matches it firmly. Clone size, where shown, is once, few, many, or a class for clones that have expanded.

j_call: TRBJ2-7; d_call: TRBD1; clone_size: -; v_call: TRBV20-1; cdr3_nt: TGCAGTGCAACGACAGGGGCCAGGGGCGAGCAGTACTTC; cdr3_aa: CSATTGARGEQYF
j_call: TRBJ2-1; d_call: -; clone_size: many; v_call: TRBV5-1; cdr3_nt: TGCGCCAGCAGCGGCCAGCGCCTTTCCAATGAGCAGTTCTTC; cdr3_aa: CASSGQRLSNEQFF
j_call: TRBJ2-1; d_call: -; clone_size: many; v_call: TRBV28; cdr3_nt: TGTGCCAGCAGGTACGGGGGTAGGTACAATGAGCAGTTCTTC; cdr3_aa: CASRYGGRYNEQFF
j_call: TRBJ2-5; d_call: -; clone_size: many; v_call: TRBV11-2; cdr3_nt: TGTGCCAGCCTGGACAGCCAAGAGACCCAGTACTTC; cdr3_aa: CASLDSQETQYF
j_call: TRBJ2-1; d_call: TRBD2; clone_size: many; v_call: TRBV19; cdr3_nt: TGTGCCAGTGGGTCAAAAGCGGGAGTTCTGGGTGAGCAGTTCTTC; cdr3_aa: CASGSKAGVLGEQFF
j_call: TRBJ2-2; d_call: -; clone_size: -; v_call: TRBV10-1; cdr3_nt: TGCGCCAGCAGTGAGGGGTGGGAGGTCACCGGGGAGCTGTTTTTT; cdr3_aa: CASSEGWEVTGELFF
j_call: TRBJ1-1; d_call: -; clone_size: many; v_call: TRBV6-2/TRBV6-3; cdr3_nt: TGTGCCAGCAGTTACCTGGAGGGGTCCACTGAAGCTTTCTTT; cdr3_aa: CASSYLEGSTEAFF
j_call: TRBJ1-2; d_call: -; clone_size: -; v_call: TRBV6-5; cdr3_nt: TGTGCCAGCAGTTTCCCGGGGGGGCCGAACTATGGCTACACCTTC; cdr3_aa: CASSFPGGPNYGYTF
j_call: TRBJ2-3; d_call: -; clone_size: -; v_call: TRBV4-1; cdr3_nt: TGCGCCAGCAGCCAAGAGAGGACGGATACGCAGTATTTT; cdr3_aa: CASSQERTDTQYF
j_call: TRBJ2-3; d_call: TRBD1; clone_size: many; v_call: TRBV11-3; cdr3_nt: TGTGCCAGCAGCTCCGGGACAGGGAGGACAGATACGCAGTATTTT; cdr3_aa: CASSSGTGRTDTQYF
j_call: TRBJ2-3; d_call: TRBD2; clone_size: few; v_call: TRBV6-1; cdr3_nt: TGTGCCAGCAGCCCAAGCGGGAGGTATAAAGATACGCAGTATTTT; cdr3_aa: CASSPSGRYKDTQYF
j_call: TRBJ1-3; d_call: TRBD1; clone_size: -; v_call: TRBV6-1; cdr3_nt: TGTGCCAGCAGAGATGACAGGGCCGGAAACACCATATATTTT; cdr3_aa: CASRDDRAGNTIYF
j_call: TRBJ1-2; d_call: TRBD1; clone_size: many; v_call: TRBV15; cdr3_nt: TGTGCCACCAGCAGAGGGGGGGACAGCCGTCAAGGAGGCTACACCTTC; cdr3_aa: CATSRGGDSRQGGYTF
j_call: TRBJ1-3; d_call: TRBD1; clone_size: many; v_call: TRBV28; cdr3_nt: TGTGCCAGCAGTTTCGGGACAGGGACAGGAAACACCATATATTTT; cdr3_aa: CASSFGTGTGNTIYF
j_call: TRBJ1-4; d_call: TRBD1; clone_size: once; v_call: TRBV2; cdr3_nt: TGTGCCAGCAGTTCGACAGGGGGCACGAAAAAACTGTTTTTT; cdr3_aa: CASSSTGGTKKLFF
j_call: TRBJ1-2; d_call: TRBD1; clone_size: -; v_call: TRBV28; cdr3_nt: TGTGCCAGCAGTCAGGCAGGGGGCGTAGGGAACTATGGCTACACCTTC; cdr3_aa: CASSQAGGVGNYGYTF
j_call: TRBJ2-1; d_call: -; clone_size: many; v_call: TRBV6-2/TRBV6-3; cdr3_nt: TGTGCCAGCAGTTATCTACAACCCACCTACAATGAGCAGTTCTTC; cdr3_aa: CASSYLQPTYNEQFF
j_call: TRBJ1-5; d_call: TRBD1; clone_size: -; v_call: TRBV2; cdr3_nt: TGTGCCAGCAAACACAGGGGGCAGAGTCAGCCCCAGCATTTT; cdr3_aa: CASKHRGQSQPQHF
j_call: TRBJ2-5; d_call: -; clone_size: many; v_call: TRBV6-1; cdr3_nt: TGTGCCAGTGGCGACGGACTCCAAGAGACCCAGTACTTC; cdr3_aa: CASGDGLQETQYF
j_call: TRBJ2-3; d_call: TRBD2; clone_size: few; v_call: TRBV29-1; cdr3_nt: TGCAGCGTTGATGGGAGGGCCCAAGATACGCAGTATTTT; cdr3_aa: CSVDGRAQDTQYF
j_call: TRBJ1-1; d_call: -; clone_size: many; v_call: TRBV2; cdr3_nt: TGTGCCAGCACCGTAAGAGACAGGAACACTGAAGCTTTCTTT; cdr3_aa: CASTVRDRNTEAFF
j_call: TRBJ1-4; d_call: -; clone_size: many; v_call: TRBV9; cdr3_nt: TGTGCCAGCGGAACCGGGGATCCGGGTGAAAAACTGTTTTTT; cdr3_aa: CASGTGDPGEKLFF
j_call: TRBJ1-6; d_call: -; clone_size: -; v_call: TRBV7-9; cdr3_nt: TGTGCCAGCAGCGAAAAGGGGAGTAATTCACCCCTCCACTTT; cdr3_aa: CASSEKGSNSPLHF
j_call: TRBJ1-1; d_call: -; clone_size: many; v_call: TRBV2; cdr3_nt: TGTGCCAGCAGTGAAACAGGGTTTATGAACACTGAAGCTTTCTTT; cdr3_aa: CASSETGFMNTEAFF
j_call: TRBJ2-7; d_call: -; clone_size: many; v_call: TRBV2; cdr3_nt: TGTGCCAGCAGTGTATCCCCCTCCGAGCAGTACTTC; cdr3_aa: CASSVSPSEQYF
j_call: TRBJ2-1; d_call: TRBD2; clone_size: many; v_call: TRBV25-1; cdr3_nt: TGTGCCAGCAGTGAATATCTAGCGGGAGGGTTCAATGAGCAGTTCTTC; cdr3_aa: CASSEYLAGGFNEQFF
j_call: TRBJ2-5; d_call: TRBD2; clone_size: -; v_call: TRBV20-1; cdr3_nt: TGCAGTGCTAGAGCCCAGACTAGCGGGAGGGCCCGGGTCTACTTC; cdr3_aa: CSARAQTSGRARVYF
j_call: TRBJ2-4; d_call: TRBD2; clone_size: many; v_call: TRBV4-2; cdr3_nt: TGTGCCAGCAGACCAATAGCGGGAGGGAACATTCAGTACTTC; cdr3_aa: CASRPIAGGNIQYF
j_call: TRBJ1-4; d_call: TRBD1; clone_size: many; v_call: TRBV12-3/TRBV12-4; cdr3_nt: TGTGCCAGCAGTCTGACAGGGGGTACGGGTAGTCGGGAAAAACTGTTTTTT; cdr3_aa: CASSLTGGTGSREKLFF
j_call: TRBJ2-5; d_call: -; clone_size: many; v_call: TRBV29-1; cdr3_nt: TGCAGCGCCGCACCAGACCAGGAGACCCAGTACTTC; cdr3_aa: CSAAPDQETQYF
j_call: TRBJ2-1; d_call: -; clone_size: -; v_call: TRBV28; cdr3_nt: TGTGCAGGAGGGGGGGCTGGTGAGCAGTTCTTC; cdr3_aa: CAGGGAGEQFF
j_call: TRBJ1-3; d_call: -; clone_size: -; v_call: TRBV19; cdr3_nt: TGTGCCAGTAGTAGTTTAGTGTTTACGGGAAACACCATATATTTT; cdr3_aa: CASSSLVFTGNTIYF
j_call: TRBJ1-6; d_call: -; clone_size: few; v_call: TRBV25-1; cdr3_nt: TGTGCCAGCAGTGATCTGGGTACTTCACCCCTCCACTTT; cdr3_aa: CASSDLGTSPLHF
j_call: TRBJ2-1; d_call: TRBD2; clone_size: -; v_call: TRBV7-2; cdr3_nt: TGTGCCAGCAGCCTGACTAGCGGGAGGACTAATGAGCAGTTCTTC; cdr3_aa: CASSLTSGRTNEQFF
j_call: TRBJ1-3; d_call: -; clone_size: -; v_call: TRBV19; cdr3_nt: TGTGCCAGTAGTATTCAATTCGGCAGCGCTGGAAACACCATATATTTT; cdr3_aa: CASSIQFGSAGNTIYF
j_call: TRBJ2-3; d_call: TRBD2; clone_size: many; v_call: TRBV2; cdr3_nt: TGTGCCAGCAGTGAAGGACTAGCATCAGATACGCAGTATTTT; cdr3_aa: CASSEGLASDTQYF
j_call: TRBJ2-5; d_call: -; clone_size: many; v_call: TRBV20-1; cdr3_nt: TGCAGTGCTTTAGAGTGGCACCAAGAGACCCAGTACTTC; cdr3_aa: CSALEWHQETQYF